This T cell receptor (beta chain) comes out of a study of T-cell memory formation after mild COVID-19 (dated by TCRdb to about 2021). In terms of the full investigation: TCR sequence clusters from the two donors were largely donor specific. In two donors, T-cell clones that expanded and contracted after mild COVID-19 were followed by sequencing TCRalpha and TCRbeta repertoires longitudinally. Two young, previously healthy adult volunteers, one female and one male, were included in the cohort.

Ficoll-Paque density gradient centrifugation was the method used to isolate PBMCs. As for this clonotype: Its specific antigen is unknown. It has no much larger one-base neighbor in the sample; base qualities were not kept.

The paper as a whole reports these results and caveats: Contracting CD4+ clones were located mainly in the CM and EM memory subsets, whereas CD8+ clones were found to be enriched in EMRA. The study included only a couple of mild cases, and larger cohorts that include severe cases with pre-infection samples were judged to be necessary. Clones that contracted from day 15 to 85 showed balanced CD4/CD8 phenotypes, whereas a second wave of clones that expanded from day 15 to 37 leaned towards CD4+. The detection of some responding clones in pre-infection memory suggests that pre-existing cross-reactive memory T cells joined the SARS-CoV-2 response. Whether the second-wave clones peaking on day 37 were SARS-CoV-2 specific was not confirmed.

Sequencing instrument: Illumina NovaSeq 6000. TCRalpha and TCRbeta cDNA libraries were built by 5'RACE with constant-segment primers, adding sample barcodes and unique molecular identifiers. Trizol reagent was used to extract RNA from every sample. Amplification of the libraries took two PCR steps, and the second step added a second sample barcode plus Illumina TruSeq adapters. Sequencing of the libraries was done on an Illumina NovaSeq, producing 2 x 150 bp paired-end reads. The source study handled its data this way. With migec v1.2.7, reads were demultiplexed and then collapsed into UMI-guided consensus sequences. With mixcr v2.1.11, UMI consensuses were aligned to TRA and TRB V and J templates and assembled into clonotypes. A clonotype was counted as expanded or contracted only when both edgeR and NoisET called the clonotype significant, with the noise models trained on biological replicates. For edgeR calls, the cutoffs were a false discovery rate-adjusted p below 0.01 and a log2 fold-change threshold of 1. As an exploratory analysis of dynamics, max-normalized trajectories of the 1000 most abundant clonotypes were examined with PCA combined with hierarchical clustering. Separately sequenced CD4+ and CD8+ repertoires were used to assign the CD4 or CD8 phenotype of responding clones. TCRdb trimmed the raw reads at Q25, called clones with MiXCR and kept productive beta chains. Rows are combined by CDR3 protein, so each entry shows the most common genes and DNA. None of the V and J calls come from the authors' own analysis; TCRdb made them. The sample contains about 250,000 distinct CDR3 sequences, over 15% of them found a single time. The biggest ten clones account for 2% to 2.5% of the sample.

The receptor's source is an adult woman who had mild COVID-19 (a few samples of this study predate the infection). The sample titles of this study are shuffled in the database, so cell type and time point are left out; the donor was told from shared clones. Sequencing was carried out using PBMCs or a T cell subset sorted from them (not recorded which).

The encoded CDR3 is CASSQNPAGYNEQFF. Here is the DNA: TGTGCCAGCAGCCAAAACCCCGCGGGTTACAATGAGCAGTTCTTC. The chain is assembled from TRBV3-1 and TRBJ2-1, and possibly TRBD2, on 5 matching bases. The germline V gene (reference sequence) provides CDR1 LGHDT and CDR2 YNNKEL. V sheds 2 bases and J sheds 4 bases, leaving 12 bases between their ends. The CDR3 contains 15 residues, cysteine and phenylalanine counted. Only the CDR3 portion is preserved as DNA: 45 bases, with reading frame beginning at the first base.